This passage covers 24 T cell receptor beta chains from one sample sequenced in a study of blood T cells in healthy people across ages. Using a J-beta primer mix together with a sample-barcoded 5' primer, a second PCR was run for roughly 6 to 12 cycles. TCRdb independently ran MiXCR on the 5' RACE reads; one entry per CDR3 protein. The sample lists about 770,000 distinct CDR3 sequences, 40% to 50% occurring once. Sequenced sample: blood. The receptors were sampled from a man between 60 and 75 years old in good health.

The V and J genes are TRBV14 and TRBJ2-1; D gene uncertain. V was trimmed by 2 bases and J by 4 bases, leaving 9 bases between them. Germline CDR1 reads SGHDN; CDR2 reads FVKESK. This CDR3 has 14 residues. The CDR3 loop is CASSQFTRYNEQFF. CDR3 sequence (DNA): TGTGCCAGCAGCCAATTCACGAGGTACAATGAGCAGTTCTTC.

This chain uses TRBV27 with TRBJ1-1; TRBD1 matches at 7 bases. J was trimmed by 0 bases and V by 10 bases; bases with no gene match: 8. CDR3 size: 14 residues. CDR1 MNHEY and CDR2 SMNVEV come from the germline V gene (reference sequence). CDR3 region: CATRNQGVNTEAFF. The CDR3 DNA follows: TGTGCCACCAGGAACCAGGGGGTGAACACTGAAGCTTTCTTT.

This clonotype showed up many times. The rearrangement joins TRBV6-5 to TRBJ2-3; D gene ambiguous. Germline assignment: CDR1 MNHEY and CDR2 SVGAGI. V lost 3 bases to trimming and J lost 2 bases, with 12 bases between them. The CDR3 consists of 15 residues. The DNA of the CDR3 is TGTGCCAGCAGTTATCGCAACCGGGCCACAGATACGCAGTATTTT. This encodes CASSYRNRATDTQYF.

V and J are TRBV6-1 and TRBJ1-5, with TRBD1 matching 8 bases. The J segment lost 2 bases and the V segment lost 6 bases, leaving 9 bases of the junction unmatched. There are 16 residues in the CDR3. CDR1 and CDR2 from the germline V gene are MNHNS and SASEGT. Here the CDR3 reads CASRPQGAGGNQPQHF. The CDR3 DNA reads as TGTGCCAGCAGACCGCAGGGGGCGGGTGGCAATCAGCCCCAGCATTTT.

This clonotype turned up a few times. The chain employs TRBV6-2 or TRBV6-3 and TRBJ2-7; D not resolved. The germline gives CDR1 MNHEY, CDR2 SVGEGT. The CDR3 has 14 residues. Trimming removed 2 bases at V and 0 bases at J, with 8 bases between. DNA of the CDR3: TGTGCCAGCAGTTACAGAGAGACCTCCTACGAGCAGTACTTC. Translation: CASSYRETSYEQYF.

The V gene is TRBV9, the J gene TRBJ1-2; TRBD1 aligns across 12 bases. The CDR3 covers 16 residues. Unmatched junction bases numbered 11, after V lost 3 bases and J lost 8 bases. From germline, CDR1 is SGDLS and CDR2 YYNGEE. DNA of the CDR3: TGTGCCAGCAGCGCCGAGGGACAGGGGGCGATGGGGGGCTACACCTTC. It codes for CASSAEGQGAMGGYTF.

There are a few counts of this clonotype. This rearrangement joins TRBV24-1 to TRBJ2-3; weak D call: TRBD1 (5 bases). Germline V gene lookup returns CDR1 KGHDR and CDR2 SFDVKD. V was cut by 3 bases and J by 2 bases, with 11 bases left in between. The CDR3 contains 15 residues. CDR3 sequence: CATSDQTEFTDTQYF. For the CDR3, the DNA is TGTGCCACCAGTGATCAGACAGAATTCACAGATACGCAGTATTTT.

The J gene is TRBJ1-5, the V gene TRBV2; unclear D gene. Germline CDR1 reads SNHLY; CDR2 reads FYNNEI. The CDR3 covers 14 residues. Trimming took off 7 bases at V and 3 bases at J, with 13 bases between the two ends. CDR3 amino acids: CASTGDNLNQPQHF. In DNA, the CDR3 is TGTGCCAGCACCGGGGATAATCTCAATCAGCCCCAGCATTTT.

This chain connects TRBV12-3 or TRBV12-4 to TRBJ1-5, with D possibly being TRBD1 (5 bases). This CDR3 contains 12 residues. Trimming left V 6 bases short and J 6 bases short, with 9 bases between. This CDR3 is CASSRRGQPQHF. CDR3 coding DNA: TGTGCCAGCAGCCGTAGGGGTCAGCCCCAGCATTTT.

This clonotype was seen a handful of times. The chain recombines TRBV4-3 with TRBJ2-7; the D gene is possibly TRBD2 (6 bases). The CDR3 has 15 amino acids. With 0 bases removed from V and 0 bases from J, the gap between germline ends came to 9 bases. CDR1 LGHNA and CDR2 YSLEER come from the germline V gene. CDR3 protein: CASSQDRRGSYEQYF. The CDR3 DNA reads as TGCGCCAGCAGCCAAGATCGGAGGGGCTCCTACGAGCAGTACTTC.

The chain combines TRBV20-1 with TRBJ1-4; TRBD1 matches 7 bases. CDR3 length equals 13 residues. V gave up 6 bases and J gave up 8 bases; unmatched junction bases: 9. Germline values: CDR1 DFQATT, CDR2 SNEGSKA (reference sequence). The CDR3 DNA reads TGCAGTGCCCAGGACAGGCGGAGCGAAAAACTGTTTTTT. This gives the protein CSAQDRRSEKLFF.

The gene calls are TRBV20-1 and TRBJ2-5; D not resolved. The DNA end lines up better with TRBJ2-7; the J call may be wrong. The germline V gene has CDR1 DFQATT and CDR2 SNEGSKA (reference sequence). The CDR3 consists of 16 residues. DNA of the CDR3: TGCAGTGCTAGTCACCCCGTGGCGTCCCCACTCTACGAGCAGTACTTC. Protein: CSASHPVASPLYEQYF.

The chain links TRBV10-3 to TRBJ2-7, with D possibly matching TRBD2 (5 bases). CDR3 length: 16 residues. V was trimmed by 2 bases and J by 1 base, leaving 15 bases between them. Germline V gene lookup returns CDR1 ENHRY and CDR2 SYGVKD. CDR3 in amino acids: CAISEPGSRRSYEQYF. CDR3 DNA sequence: TGTGCCATCAGTGAGCCGGGATCCCGGAGGTCCTACGAGCAGTACTTC.

The chain employs TRBV24-1 and TRBJ2-3, with 7 bases fitting TRBD1. CDR3 length equals 17 residues. V shed 4 bases, J shed 4 bases, and the junction held 13 bases outside the gene matches. Germline lookup yields CDR1 KGHDR and CDR2 SFDVKD. The CDR3 reads CATSDSWTGPSADTQYF. The CDR3 bases are TGTGCCACCAGTGACTCCTGGACAGGACCCTCGGCAGATACGCAGTATTTT.

This clonotype has only a few counts. The CDR3 loop reads CASNSGGNIYEQYF. In nucleotides, the CDR3 is TGTGCCAGCAATAGCGGGGGTAATATTTACGAGCAGTACTTC. This sequence joins TRBV12-3 or TRBV12-4 and TRBJ2-7; 9 nucleotides agree with TRBD2. This CDR3 has 14 residues. With 7 bases clipped from V and 4 bases from J, the junction kept 8 bases outside the gene matches.

This CDR3 is CASRGQFPYEQYF. CDR3 DNA sequence: TGTGCCAGCAGGGGACAGTTCCCCTACGAGCAGTACTTC. This chain joins TRBV12-3 or TRBV12-4 and TRBJ2-7; 7 positions agree with TRBD1. The CDR3 contains 13 residues. The ends lost 6 bases at V and 2 bases at J; junction bases unmatched: 4.

This clonotype was observed a few times. The chain employs TRBV12-3 or TRBV12-4 and TRBJ2-1; 7 nucleotides align to TRBD2. The J segment lost 9 bases and the V segment lost 5 bases, leaving 7 bases of the junction unmatched. CDR3 length: 13 amino acids. CDR3 in amino acids: CASSQTERGEQFF. The CDR3 nucleotides are TGTGCCAGCAGTCAGACTGAGCGGGGTGAGCAGTTCTTC.

Of note for this clonotype: It may be a read error: a sequence one base away is much more abundant. The chain links TRBV6-6 to TRBJ2-1; D gene ambiguous. Germline V gives CDR1 MNHNY, CDR2 SVGAGI (reference sequence). V was shortened by 6 bases and J by 10 bases, with 16 bases between the two germline ends. CDR3 size: 13 residues. The DNA of the CDR3 is TGTGCCAGCAGCCTCGACGGCTATTACGAGCAGTTCTTC. Its protein product is CASSLDGYYEQFF.

V is TRBV28 and J is TRBJ2-5, with TRBD1 identical over 11 bases. The CDR3 length is 15 residues. The V segment lost 3 bases and the J segment 11 bases; nucleotides outside the gene matches: 11. From germline, CDR1 is MDHEN and CDR2 SYDVKM. The chain's CDR3 is CASSFEGQGVNEQYF. CDR3 bases: TGTGCCAGCAGTTTCGAGGGACAGGGGGTGAATGAGCAGTACTTC.

The V gene is TRBV9, the J gene TRBJ1-2, with TRBD1 as a possible D gene (6 bases). CDR1 and CDR2 from the germline V gene are SGDLS and YYNGEE. The V end was cut by 3 bases, the J end by 7 bases, with 16 bases between. There are 14 residues in the CDR3. CDR3: CASSAPQGRSGYTF. In DNA form, the CDR3 reads TGTGCCAGCAGCGCCCCACAGGGACGAAGTGGCTACACCTTC.

This clonotype was picked up a small number of times. This sequence joins TRBV15 and TRBJ1-2; a possible D gene is TRBD1 (6 bases). Germline assignment: CDR1 LNHNV and CDR2 YYDKDF (reference sequence). There are 14 residues in the CDR3. V was cut by 5 bases and J by 8 bases, with 18 bases left in between. This CDR3 reads CATSRPQGTSGYTF. The CDR3 DNA follows: TGTGCCACCAGCCGCCCCCAGGGGACAAGCGGCTACACCTTC.

In this sample, this clonotype turned up a few times. The chain carries TRBV6-2 or TRBV6-3 and TRBJ2-6, with a tentative D call TRBD1 (6 bases). Trimming stripped 3 bases from V and 2 bases from J, with 11 bases between. In germline, CDR1 is MNHEY, CDR2 SVGEGT. This CDR3 region has 16 residues. This chain's CDR3 is CASSYSQGPGANVLTF. DNA for the CDR3: TGTGCCAGCAGTTATTCCCAGGGGCCTGGGGCCAACGTCCTGACTTTC.

The J gene is TRBJ2-3, the V gene TRBV27; 8 bases line up with TRBD2. This CDR3 comprises 16 residues. The V segment lost 2 bases and the J segment 2 bases; nucleotides outside the gene matches: 6. Germline V gene lookup returns CDR1 MNHEY and CDR2 SMNVEV (reference sequence). The CDR3: CASSLAGGAHTDTQYF. CDR3 coding DNA: TGTGCCAGCAGTTTAGCGGGGGGCGCACACACAGATACGCAGTATTTT.

The genes are TRBV13 and TRBJ2-1; possible D gene TRBD1, 7 bases. Trimming stripped 1 base from V and 13 bases from J, with 20 bases between. The CDR3 runs 15 residues. Germline CDR1 reads PRHDT; CDR2 reads FYEKMQ (reference sequence). The CDR3 bases are TGTGCCAGCAGCTTAGAGGAGGGGGCACGAGAGACCCAGTTCTTC. This translates into CASSLEEGARETQFF. Together with reference TRBV13 and TRBJ2-1, the CDR3 gives the full variable domain: AAGVIQSPRHLIKEKRETATLKCYPIPRHDTVYWYQQGPGQDPQFLISFYEKMQSDKGSIPDRFSAQQFSDYHSELNMSSLELGDSALYFCASSLEEGARETQFFGPGTRLTVL.